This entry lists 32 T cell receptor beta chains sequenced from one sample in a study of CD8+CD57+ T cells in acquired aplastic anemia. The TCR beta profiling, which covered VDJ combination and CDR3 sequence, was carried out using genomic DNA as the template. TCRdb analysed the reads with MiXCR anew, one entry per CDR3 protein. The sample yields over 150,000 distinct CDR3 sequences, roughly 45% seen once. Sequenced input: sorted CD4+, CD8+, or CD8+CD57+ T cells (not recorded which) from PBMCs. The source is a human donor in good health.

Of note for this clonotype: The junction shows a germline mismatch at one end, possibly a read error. Written as DNA, the CDR3 is TGTGCCATCAGTGAGCCAGCTGCTTCTGGAAACACCATATATTTC. As protein: CAISEPAASGNTIYF. The chain links TRBV10-3 to TRBJ1-3; no firm D call. Germline lookup yields CDR1 ENHRY and CDR2 SYGVKD. The CDR3 consists of 15 residues.

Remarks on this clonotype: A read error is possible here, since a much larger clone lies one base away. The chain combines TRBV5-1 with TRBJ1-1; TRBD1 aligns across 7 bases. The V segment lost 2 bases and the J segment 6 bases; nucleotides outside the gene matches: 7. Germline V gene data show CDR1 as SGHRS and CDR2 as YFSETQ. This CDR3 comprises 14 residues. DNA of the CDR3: TGCGCCAGCAGCTTCGGGACAGCAAACGCTGAAGCTTTCTTT. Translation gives CASSFGTANAEAFF.

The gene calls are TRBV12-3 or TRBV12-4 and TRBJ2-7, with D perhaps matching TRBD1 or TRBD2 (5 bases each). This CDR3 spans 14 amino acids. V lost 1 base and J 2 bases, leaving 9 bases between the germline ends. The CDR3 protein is CASSLDEGTYEQYF. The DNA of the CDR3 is TGTGCCAGCAGTTTAGACGAGGGGACCTACGAGCAGTACTTC.

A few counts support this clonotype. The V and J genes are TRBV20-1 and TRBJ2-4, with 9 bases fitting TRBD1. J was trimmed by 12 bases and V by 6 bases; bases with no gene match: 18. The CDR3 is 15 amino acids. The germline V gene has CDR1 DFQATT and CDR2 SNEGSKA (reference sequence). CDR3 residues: CSASKRTGEGATQYF. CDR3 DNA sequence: TGCAGTGCGAGCAAACGGACAGGGGAAGGGGCTACTCAGTACTTC.

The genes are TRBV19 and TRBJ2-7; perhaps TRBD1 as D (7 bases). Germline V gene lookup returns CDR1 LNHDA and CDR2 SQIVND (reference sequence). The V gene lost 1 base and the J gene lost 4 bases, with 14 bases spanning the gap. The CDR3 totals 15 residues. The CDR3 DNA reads TGTGCCAGTAGTATAGTCGTGACAGGGAGGTACGAGCAGTACTTC. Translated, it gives CASSIVVTGRYEQYF.

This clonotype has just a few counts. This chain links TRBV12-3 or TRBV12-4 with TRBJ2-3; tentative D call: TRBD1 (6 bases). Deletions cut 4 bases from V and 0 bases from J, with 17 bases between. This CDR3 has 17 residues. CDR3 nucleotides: TGTGCCAGCAGTTCCTCCCCGCAGGGGATGAGCACAGATACGCAGTATTTT. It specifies CASSSSPQGMSTDTQYF.

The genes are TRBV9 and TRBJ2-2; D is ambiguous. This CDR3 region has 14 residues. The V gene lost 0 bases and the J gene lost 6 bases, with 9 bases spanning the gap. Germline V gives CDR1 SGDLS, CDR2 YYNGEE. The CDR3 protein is CASSVVSGPGELFF. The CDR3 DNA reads TGTGCCAGCAGCGTAGTGTCCGGGCCCGGGGAGCTGTTTTTT.

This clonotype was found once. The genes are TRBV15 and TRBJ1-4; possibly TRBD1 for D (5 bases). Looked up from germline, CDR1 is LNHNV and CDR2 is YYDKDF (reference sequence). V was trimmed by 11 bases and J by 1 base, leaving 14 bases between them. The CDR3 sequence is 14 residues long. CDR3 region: CASRYGGTNEKLFF. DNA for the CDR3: TGTGCCTCGCGCTACGGGGGAACTAATGAAAAACTGTTTTTT.

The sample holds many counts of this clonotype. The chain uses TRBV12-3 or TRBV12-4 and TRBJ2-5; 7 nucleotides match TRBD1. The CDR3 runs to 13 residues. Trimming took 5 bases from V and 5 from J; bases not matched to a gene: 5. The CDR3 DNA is TGTGCCAGCAGTCGGACAGGATCGGAGACCCAGTACTTC. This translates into CASSRTGSETQYF.

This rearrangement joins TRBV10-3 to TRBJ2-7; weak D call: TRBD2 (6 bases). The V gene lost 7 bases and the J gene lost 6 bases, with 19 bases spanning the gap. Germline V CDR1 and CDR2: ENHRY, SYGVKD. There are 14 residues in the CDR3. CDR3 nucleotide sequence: TGTGCCATCATCGCTAGCGCATTTTCTGTCGAGCAGTACTTC. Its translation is CAIIASAFSVEQYF.

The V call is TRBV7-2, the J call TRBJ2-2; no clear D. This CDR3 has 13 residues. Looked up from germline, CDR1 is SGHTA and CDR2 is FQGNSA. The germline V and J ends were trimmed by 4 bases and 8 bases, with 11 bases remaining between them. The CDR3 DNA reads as TGTGCCAGCAGCTGGATTGACCGGGGGGAGCTGTTTTTT. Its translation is CASSWIDRGELFF.

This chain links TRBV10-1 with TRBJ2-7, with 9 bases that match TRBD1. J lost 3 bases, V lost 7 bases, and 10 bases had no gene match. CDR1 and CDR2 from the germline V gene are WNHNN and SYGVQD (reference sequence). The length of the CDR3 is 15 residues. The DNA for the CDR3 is TGCGCCAGCAATCCGGGACAGGGTTCCAACTACGAGCAGTACTTC. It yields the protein CASNPGQGSNYEQYF.

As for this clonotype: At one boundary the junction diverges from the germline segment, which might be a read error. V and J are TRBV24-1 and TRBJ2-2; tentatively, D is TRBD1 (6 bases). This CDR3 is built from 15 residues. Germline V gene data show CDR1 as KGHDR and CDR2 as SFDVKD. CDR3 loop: CATSDFRQATGELFF. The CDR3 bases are TGTGCTACCAGTGATTTTAGACAGGCCACCGGGGAGCTGTTTTTT.

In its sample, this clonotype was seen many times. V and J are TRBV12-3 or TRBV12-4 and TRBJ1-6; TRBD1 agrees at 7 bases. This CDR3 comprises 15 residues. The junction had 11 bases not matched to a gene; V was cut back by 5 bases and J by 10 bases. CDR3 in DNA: TGTGCCAGCAGTCCAGCGACAGGGTTTTGGTCACCCCTCCACTTT. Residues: CASSPATGFWSPLHF.

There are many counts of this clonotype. The CDR3 bases are TGTGCCAGCAGCTTAGCGTTGGGAGCTCAGAACACCATATATTTT. Its translation: CASSLALGAQNTIYF. This chain joins TRBV7-2 and TRBJ1-3, with D unresolved. The CDR3 contains 15 residues. Germline V CDR1 and CDR2: SGHTA, FQGNSA. Trimming removed 0 bases at V and 7 bases at J, with 13 bases between. Based on the CDR3 plus reference TRBV7-2 and TRBJ1-3, the full variable domain is GAGVSQSPSNKVTEKGKDVELRCDPISGHTALYWYRQSLGQGLEFLIYFQGNSAPDKSGLPSDRFSAERTGGSVSTLTIQRTQQEDSAVYLCASSLALGAQNTIYFGEGSWLTVV.

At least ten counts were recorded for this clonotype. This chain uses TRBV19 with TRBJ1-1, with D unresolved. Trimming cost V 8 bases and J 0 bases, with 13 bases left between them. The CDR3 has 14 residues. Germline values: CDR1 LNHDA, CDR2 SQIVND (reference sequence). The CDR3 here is CASGRAVMNTEAFF. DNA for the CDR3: TGTGCCAGTGGACGGGCAGTCATGAACACTGAAGCTTTCTTT.

The DNA of the CDR3 is TGTGCCAGCAGCTGGGCAGAGTCTAACTATGGCTACACCTTC. Translated: CASSWAESNYGYTF. The V and J genes are TRBV3-1 and TRBJ1-2; the D is unclear. The ends were cut back, 5 bases at V and 0 bases at J, with 10 bases in the middle. Per the germline V gene, CDR1 is LGHDT and CDR2 is YNNKEL (reference sequence). The CDR3 totals 14 residues.

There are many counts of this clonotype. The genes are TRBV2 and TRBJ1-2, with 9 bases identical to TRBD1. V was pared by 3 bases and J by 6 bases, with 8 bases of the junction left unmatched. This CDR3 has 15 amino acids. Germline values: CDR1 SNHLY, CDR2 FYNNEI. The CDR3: CASSEAGQGMDGYTF. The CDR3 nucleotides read TGTGCCAGCAGTGAGGCGGGACAGGGAATGGATGGCTACACCTTC.

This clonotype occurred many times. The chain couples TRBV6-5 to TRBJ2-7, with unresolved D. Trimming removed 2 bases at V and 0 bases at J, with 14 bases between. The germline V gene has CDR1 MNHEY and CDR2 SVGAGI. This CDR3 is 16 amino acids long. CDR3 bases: TGTGCCAGCAGTTACCTACGACTCGCGAGCTCCTACGAGCAGTACTTC. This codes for CASSYLRLASSYEQYF.

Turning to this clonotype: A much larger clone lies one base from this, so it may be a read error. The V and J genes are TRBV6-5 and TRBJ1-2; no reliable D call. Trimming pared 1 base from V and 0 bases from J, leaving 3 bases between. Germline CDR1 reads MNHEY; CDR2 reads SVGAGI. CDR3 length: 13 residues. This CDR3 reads CASSYCANYGYTF. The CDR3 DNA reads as TGTGCCAGCAGTTACTGCGCTAACTATGGCTACACCTTC.

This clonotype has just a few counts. CDR3 nucleotides: TGCAGCGTCAAGACAGGTGGTAATGAAAAACTGTTTTTT. This encodes CSVKTGGNEKLFF. The J gene is TRBJ1-4, the V gene TRBV29-1; D possibly corresponds to TRBD1 (6 bases). This CDR3 is built from 13 residues. Trimming cost V 6 bases and J 4 bases, with 12 bases left between them. Germline CDR1 SQVTM, CDR2 ANQGSEA.

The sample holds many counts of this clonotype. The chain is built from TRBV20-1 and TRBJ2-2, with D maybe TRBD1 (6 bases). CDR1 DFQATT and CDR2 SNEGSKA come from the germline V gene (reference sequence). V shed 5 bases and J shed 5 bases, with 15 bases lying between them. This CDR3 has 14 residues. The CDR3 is CSAVDGGLTGELFF. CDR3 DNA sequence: TGCAGTGCTGTGGATGGGGGCCTGACCGGGGAGCTGTTTTTT.

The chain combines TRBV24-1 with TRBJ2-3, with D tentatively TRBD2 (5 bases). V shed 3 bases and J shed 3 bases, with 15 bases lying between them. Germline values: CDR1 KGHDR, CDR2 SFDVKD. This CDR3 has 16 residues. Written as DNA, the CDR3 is TGTGCCACCAGTGATGGAGCGGAGGCTAGTACAGATACGCAGTATTTT. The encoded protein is CATSDGAEASTDTQYF.

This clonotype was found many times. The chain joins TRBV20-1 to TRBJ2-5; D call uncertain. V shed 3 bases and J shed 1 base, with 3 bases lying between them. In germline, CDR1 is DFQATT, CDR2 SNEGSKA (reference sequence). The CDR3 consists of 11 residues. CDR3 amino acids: CSARGQETQYF. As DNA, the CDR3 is TGCAGTGCTAGGGGCCAAGAGACCCAGTACTTC.

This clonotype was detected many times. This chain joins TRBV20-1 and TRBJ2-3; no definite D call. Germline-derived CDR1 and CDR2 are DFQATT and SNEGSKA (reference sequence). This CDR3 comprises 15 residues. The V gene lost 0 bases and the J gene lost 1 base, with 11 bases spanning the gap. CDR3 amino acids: CSAREFRSGTDTQYF. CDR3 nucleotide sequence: TGCAGTGCTAGAGAGTTCCGATCAGGCACAGATACGCAGTATTTT.

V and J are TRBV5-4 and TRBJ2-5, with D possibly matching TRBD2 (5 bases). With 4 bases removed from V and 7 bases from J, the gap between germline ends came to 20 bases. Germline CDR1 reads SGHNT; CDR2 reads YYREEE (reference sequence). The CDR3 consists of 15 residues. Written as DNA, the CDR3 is TGTGCCAGCAGCCACCCCCGGGATCAACCCTGGACCCAGTACTTC. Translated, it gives CASSHPRDQPWTQYF.

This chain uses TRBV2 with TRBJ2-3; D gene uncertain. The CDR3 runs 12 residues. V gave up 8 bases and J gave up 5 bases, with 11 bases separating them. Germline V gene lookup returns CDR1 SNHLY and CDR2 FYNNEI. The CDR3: CASGPTGDTQYF. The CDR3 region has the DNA TGTGCCAGCGGCCCCACGGGAGATACGCAGTATTTT.

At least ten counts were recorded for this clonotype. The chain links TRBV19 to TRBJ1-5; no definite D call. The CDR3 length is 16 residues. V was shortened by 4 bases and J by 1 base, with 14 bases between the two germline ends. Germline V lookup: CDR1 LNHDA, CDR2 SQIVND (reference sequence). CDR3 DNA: TGTGCCAGTAGTACGACGGGAATGGAAAGCAATCAGCCCCAGCATTTT. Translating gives CASSTTGMESNQPQHF.

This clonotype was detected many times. CDR3 region: CASSSDGSTDTQYF. The CDR3 DNA is TGTGCCAGCAGTTCAGACGGGAGCACAGATACGCAGTATTTT. This chain links TRBV12-3 or TRBV12-4 with TRBJ2-3, with D unresolved. Trimming removed 4 bases at V and 0 bases at J, with 8 bases between. This CDR3 is built from 14 residues.

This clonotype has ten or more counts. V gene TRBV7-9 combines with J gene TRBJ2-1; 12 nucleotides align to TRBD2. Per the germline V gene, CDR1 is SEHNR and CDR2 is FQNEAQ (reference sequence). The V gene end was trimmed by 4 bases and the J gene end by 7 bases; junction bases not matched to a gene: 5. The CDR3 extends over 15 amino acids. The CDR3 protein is CASSSRLAGVNEQFF. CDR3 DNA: TGTGCCAGCAGCTCGAGACTAGCGGGAGTGAATGAGCAGTTCTTC.

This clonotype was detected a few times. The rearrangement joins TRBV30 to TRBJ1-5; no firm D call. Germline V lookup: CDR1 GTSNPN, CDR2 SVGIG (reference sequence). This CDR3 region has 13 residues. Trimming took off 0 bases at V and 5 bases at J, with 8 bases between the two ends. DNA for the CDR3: TGTGCCTGGAGTGTTTCTGGGGATCAGCCCCAGCATTTT. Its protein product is CAWSVSGDQPQHF.

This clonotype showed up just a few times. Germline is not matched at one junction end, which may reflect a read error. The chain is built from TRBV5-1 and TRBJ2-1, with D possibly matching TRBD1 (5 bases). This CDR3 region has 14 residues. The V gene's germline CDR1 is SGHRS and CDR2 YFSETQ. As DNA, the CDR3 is TGTGCCAGCACCATGGACAAGGCCTACAATGAGCAGTTCTTC. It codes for CASTMDKAYNEQFF.